Following are 20 T cell receptor beta chains from one sample sequenced in a study of control samples from healthy donors and cancer patients. Here immunoSEQ multiplex PCR was the method, and the copy in TCRdb shows in-frame clones only, minus some. The data contain roughly 41,000 clones, about 94% of them seen just once; the ten biggest clones take up approximately 24%. Sequencing was done on a sample of blood. The receptors originated from a man between 60 and 70 years old in good health.

This clone was detected once. V and J are TRBV6-5 and TRBJ1-6; no clear D. Germline-derived CDR1 and CDR2 are MNHEY and SVGAGI. The CDR3 is 16 residues long. The V end was cut by 1 base, the J end by 5 bases, with 12 bases between. CDR3: CASSYLATGDNSPLHF. The CDR3 DNA is TGTGCCAGCAGTTACTTGGCTACGGGCGATAATTCACCCCTCCACTTT.

The J gene is TRBJ2-1, the V gene TRBV11-2; D might be TRBD2 (5 bases). There are 16 residues in the CDR3. From germline, CDR1 is SGHAT and CDR2 FQNNGV. Trimming shortened V by 1 base and J by 3 bases, and 13 bases separated the two germline ends. CDR3 sequence: CASSLGLAGNYNEQFF. As DNA, the CDR3 is TGTGCCAGCAGCTTAGGTCTTGCGGGTAACTACAATGAGCAGTTCTTC.

This clone was observed once. The chain employs TRBV19 and TRBJ2-5; TRBD1 matches 12 bases. Germline V lookup: CDR1 LNHDA, CDR2 SQIVND (reference sequence). The CDR3 has 15 amino acids. Trimming cost V 6 bases and J 4 bases; bases outside gene matches: 6. The CDR3 DNA is TGTGCCAGTAGCCCGGGACAGGGGGCACGAGAGACCCAGTACTTC. This encodes CASSPGQGARETQYF.

The chain combines TRBV10-3 with TRBJ1-2; D gene ambiguous. CDR1 is ENHRY and CDR2 is SYGVKD in the germline V gene. The CDR3 has 15 amino acids. Trimming stripped 5 bases from V and 0 bases from J, with 13 bases between. CDR3 in amino acids: CAISREGATNYGYTF. CDR3 DNA: TGTGCCATCAGTAGAGAGGGCGCAACTAACTATGGCTACACCTTC.

The chain joins TRBV6-5 to TRBJ2-7; D uncertain. V was clipped by 6 bases and J by 4 bases, with 7 bases between them. Germline V gene lookup returns CDR1 MNHEY and CDR2 SVGAGI. The CDR3 has 11 residues. The CDR3: CASRLPYEQYF. CDR3 nucleotide sequence: TGTGCCAGCAGATTGCCTTACGAGCAGTACTTC.

This clone has a handful of counts. The chain links TRBV7-2 to TRBJ1-4; D remains ambiguous. Trimming took off 2 bases at V and 5 bases at J, with 6 bases between the two ends. This CDR3 spans 13 amino acids. CDR1 and CDR2 from the germline V gene are SGHTA and FQGNSA. The CDR3 nucleotides read TGTGCCAGCAGCTTAAACTTGAATGAAAAACTGTTTTTT. Translated, it gives CASSLNLNEKLFF.

This rearrangement joins TRBV28 to TRBJ1-5; a weak D match, TRBD1 (6 bases). Trimming removed 2 bases at V and 5 bases at J, with 16 bases between. This CDR3 has 16 residues. CDR1 is MDHEN, CDR2 SYDVKM, per germline. The CDR3 here is CASSLRVRGKHQPQHF. The CDR3 DNA reads as TGTGCCAGCAGTTTAAGGGTCAGGGGAAAACATCAGCCCCAGCATTTT.

This rearrangement joins TRBV7-9 to TRBJ2-5, with D possibly TRBD2 on 5 matching bases. The V and J ends lost 4 bases and 3 bases respectively, with 21 bases between them. The CDR3 sequence is 17 residues long. Germline assignment: CDR1 SEHNR and CDR2 FQNEAQ (reference sequence). The CDR3 DNA follows: TGTGCCAGCAGCTCAGCTGCGTTTTGGGAGAGCAAAGAGACCCAGTACTTC. Its protein is CASSSAAFWESKETQYF.

The chain links TRBV11-3 to TRBJ2-2; no reliable D call. V was cut by 7 bases and J by 1 base, with 13 bases left in between. Looked up from germline, CDR1 is SGHNT and CDR2 is YENEEA. This CDR3 has 15 amino acids. In DNA, the CDR3 is TGTGCCAGCAATATCCTAGTTAAGAACACCGGGGAGCTGTTTTTT. Translating it yields CASNILVKNTGELFF.

This clone has just one count. CDR3: CASSASAGGKSTDTQYF. CDR3 DNA sequence: TGTGCCAGCAGTGCCTCTGCCGGAGGGAAGAGCACAGATACGCAGTATTTT. V is TRBV6-1 and J is TRBJ2-3; D might be TRBD2 (6 bases). From germline, CDR1 is MNHNS and CDR2 SASEGT. This CDR3 region has 17 residues. Trimming took off 4 bases at V and 0 bases at J, with 17 bases between the two ends.

V is TRBV27 and J is TRBJ1-2; TRBD1 aligns across 7 bases. Germline V gene data show CDR1 as MNHEY and CDR2 as SMNVEV (reference sequence). The V gene end was trimmed by 4 bases and the J gene end by 4 bases; junction bases not matched to a gene: 6. The CDR3 extends over 14 amino acids. The CDR3 DNA reads TGTGCCAGCAGTTGGATAGGGGGCGGCTATGGCTACACCTTC. This gives the protein CASSWIGGGYGYTF.

The chain links TRBV28 to TRBJ2-5; D is perhaps TRBD2 (5 bases). The V end was cut by 2 bases, the J end by 5 bases, with 9 bases between. Germline loops: CDR1 MDHEN, CDR2 SYDVKM. CDR3 size: 13 residues. The CDR3 DNA reads as TGTGCCAGCAGTTTAATCAGGAGGGAGACCCAGTACTTC. Translated, it gives CASSLIRRETQYF.

The genes are TRBV19 and TRBJ2-1; the match to TRBD2 covers 14 bases. V dropped 8 bases and J dropped 9; count of bases not matched to a gene: 9. In germline, CDR1 is LNHDA, CDR2 SQIVND (reference sequence). The CDR3 consists of 15 residues. The CDR3: CASGTSGSKYAEQFF. Here the CDR3 DNA reads TGTGCCAGTGGGACTAGCGGGAGTAAGTATGCTGAGCAGTTCTTC.

In this sample, this clone turned up once. The chain links TRBV7-9 to TRBJ2-1, with 9 bases identical to TRBD2. CDR1 and CDR2 from the germline V gene are SEHNR and FQNEAQ (reference sequence). Trimming cost V 4 bases and J 6 bases; bases outside gene matches: 4. This CDR3 comprises 14 residues. Written as DNA, the CDR3 is TGTGCCAGCAGCTCCGGTAGCGGGGGCAATGAGCAGTTCTTC. Translated, it gives CASSSGSGGNEQFF.

The gene calls are TRBV4-1 and TRBJ2-3; 9 bases agree with TRBD1. With 4 bases clipped from V and 3 bases from J, the junction kept 17 bases outside the gene matches. The length of the CDR3 is 19 residues. CDR1 is MGHRA, CDR2 YSYEKL, per germline. As DNA, the CDR3 is TGCGCCAGCAGCCTTTACCCGGGACGGGACAGGGAAGTAACAGATACGCAGTATTTT. Translating it yields CASSLYPGRDREVTDTQYF.

V gene TRBV29-1 combines with J gene TRBJ1-4; TRBD1 matches at 11 bases. Germline trimming cut 6 bases from V and 7 bases from J; bases unmatched to any gene: 4. In germline, CDR1 is SQVTM, CDR2 ANQGSEA. The CDR3 covers 13 residues. The CDR3 region is CSVGQGAAEKLFF. CDR3 DNA sequence: TGCAGCGTCGGACAGGGGGCGGCTGAAAAACTGTTTTTT.

Concerning this clone: Other DNA sequences within the sample encode an identical CDR3. CDR3 DNA sequence: TGTGCCAGCAGCTCAGGGACAGGGGGCTACGAGCAGTACTTC. Translation: CASSSGTGGYEQYF. This chain joins TRBV11-2 and TRBJ2-7; TRBD1 matches at 11 bases. The V gene's germline CDR1 is SGHAT and CDR2 FQNNGV. The junction had 2 bases not matched to a gene; V was cut back by 4 bases and J by 3 bases. This CDR3 is 14 amino acids long.

The V call is TRBV7-9, the J call TRBJ1-1; a weak D match, TRBD1 (6 bases). Germline loops: CDR1 SEHNR, CDR2 FQNEAQ (reference sequence). The CDR3 loop spans 14 amino acids. The V end lost 8 bases, the J end lost 7 bases, and 20 bases lay between the germline ends. This CDR3 reads CASYWVGGQGEAFF. CDR3 sequence (DNA): TGTGCCAGCTACTGGGTCGGGGGGCAGGGTGAAGCTTTCTTT.

The chain employs TRBV7-8 and TRBJ2-5; D is uncertain. The length of the CDR3 is 14 residues. Germline CDR1 reads SGHVS; CDR2 reads FQNEAQ. Deletions cut 1 base from V and 5 bases from J, with 11 bases between. This CDR3 is CASSLDGPKETQYF. The CDR3 DNA follows: TGTGCCAGCAGCTTAGACGGACCCAAGGAGACCCAGTACTTC.

J is TRBJ1-3 and V is TRBV24-1; tentative D call: TRBD1 (6 bases). The CDR3 is 16 amino acids. V gave up 4 bases and J gave up 0 bases, with 12 bases separating them. CDR1 and CDR2 (germline): KGHDR, SFDVKD. The CDR3 region has the DNA TGTGCCACCAGTGACCCGGACAGCAGCTCTGGAAACACCATATATTTT. Residues: CATSDPDSSSGNTIYF.